These 16 T cell receptor beta chains share one sample of origin, sequenced in a study of Tregs in tolerant kidney transplant recipients. The assay was immunoSEQ multiplex PCR, and TCRdb's table has in-frame clones only and misses some. Here the sample spans tens of thousands of clones, around 90% being singletons. The sample comprised Tregs from blood. The receptors originated from a human donor in good health.

The chain couples TRBV5-4 to TRBJ2-3; TRBD2 matches at 15 bases. Germline V gives CDR1 SGHNT, CDR2 YYREEE (reference sequence). The CDR3 covers 18 residues. The J segment lost 4 bases and the V segment lost 1 base, leaving 7 bases of the junction unmatched. The CDR3 nucleotides read TGTGCCAGCAGCTTGACGGGACTAGCGGGAGGTCGGGCAGATACGCAGTATTTT. It encodes CASSLTGLAGGRADTQYF.

The chain couples TRBV6-4 to TRBJ2-3; 8 positions agree with TRBD2. Trimming cost V 8 bases and J 3 bases; bases outside gene matches: 7. This CDR3 contains 14 residues. Germline-derived CDR1 and CDR2 are MRHNA and SNTAGT. The CDR3 region is CASSREGSTDTQYF. DNA for the CDR3: TGTGCCAGCTCTCGGGAGGGTAGTACAGATACGCAGTATTTT.

This clone was seen once. The CDR3 loop is CASSVGLRTSGYNEQFF. DNA for the CDR3: TGTGCCAGCAGCGTAGGGTTGCGGACTAGCGGCTACAATGAGCAGTTCTTC. The V and J genes are TRBV9 and TRBJ2-1, with 10 bases identical to TRBD2. Germline V gives CDR1 SGDLS, CDR2 YYNGEE. V trimming: 0 bases; J trimming: 3 bases; junction bases outside the gene matches: 6. This CDR3 has 17 residues.

The chain carries TRBV21-1 and TRBJ2-1; the DNA was not compared with TRBD2, the D call given in the table. TRBV21-1 is shown as a pseudogene. CDR3 length equals 20 residues. The CDR3 DNA reads TGTGCCAGCAGCAAAGACAGCGGGAGGGGCTCGCACTCCGGATACAATGAGCAGTTCTTC. Amino acids: CASSKDSGRGSHSGYNEQFF.

The chain couples TRBV9 to TRBJ2-7; D is ambiguous. Germline values: CDR1 SGDLS, CDR2 YYNGEE. The V end was cut by 4 bases, the J end by 5 bases, with 10 bases between. The CDR3 has 12 amino acids. CDR3 in amino acids: CASSSRSHEQYF. DNA for the CDR3: TGTGCCAGCAGCTCCAGGAGTCACGAGCAGTACTTC.

The chain has TRBV9 and TRBJ1-1; weak D call: TRBD1 (5 bases). The CDR3 has 13 amino acids. Germline V gene data show CDR1 as SGDLS and CDR2 as YYNGEE. Trimming left V 0 bases short and J 4 bases short, with 7 bases between. DNA for the CDR3: TGTGCCAGCAGCGTAGACGGGGGCACTGAAGCTTTCTTT. Translation gives CASSVDGGTEAFF.

The chain has TRBV6-6 and TRBJ1-4; D may be TRBD1 (5 bases). CDR1 MNHNY and CDR2 SVGAGI come from the germline V gene (reference sequence). CDR3 length: 15 amino acids. V lost 1 base and J 4 bases, leaving 10 bases between the germline ends. The CDR3 DNA reads TGTGCCAGCAGTTACTTCGGGGGGGGTAATGAAAAACTGTTTTTT. Translating gives CASSYFGGGNEKLFF.

This clone was picked up one time. In DNA form, the CDR3 reads TGTGCCAGCAGCCTCGTAAGGGGGCATTGGGAGCAGTACTTC. Amino acid sequence: CASSLVRGHWEQYF. This rearrangement joins TRBV7-2 to TRBJ2-7; 7 nucleotides align to TRBD1. From germline, CDR1 is SGHTA and CDR2 FQGNSA. The V segment lost 5 bases and the J segment 7 bases; nucleotides outside the gene matches: 11. This CDR3 contains 14 residues. The complete variable domain, with remaining parts taken from reference TRBV7-2 and TRBJ2-7, reads GAGVSQSPSNKVTEKGKDVELRCDPISGHTALYWYRQSLGQGLEFLIYFQGNSAPDKSGLPSDRFSAERTGGSVSTLTIQRTQQEDSAVYLCASSLVRGHWEQYFGPGTRLTVT.

This clone was counted once. The chain has TRBV5-1 and TRBJ2-7; D is undetermined. CDR3 length: 11 residues. Germline CDR1 SGHRS, CDR2 YFSETQ. The ends were cut back, 0 bases at V and 10 bases at J, with 8 bases in the middle. CDR3 DNA sequence: TGCGCCAGCAGCTTGGGGTGGGATCAGTACTTC. Translating it yields CASSLGWDQYF.

J is TRBJ2-7 and V is TRBV14, with D unclear. There are 17 residues in the CDR3. Trimming pared 1 base from V and 0 bases from J, leaving 16 bases between. Looked up from germline, CDR1 is SGHDN and CDR2 is FVKESK. CDR3 coding DNA: TGTGCCAGCAGCCAAGGAGTATCCAGGTTCTCCTCCTACGAGCAGTACTTC. It specifies CASSQGVSRFSSYEQYF.

J is TRBJ2-7 and V is TRBV7-9, with D possibly matching TRBD2 (5 bases). This CDR3 spans 13 amino acids. Germline CDR1 and CDR2: SEHNR and FQNEAQ (reference sequence). The V end lost 3 bases, the J end lost 3 bases, and 9 bases lay between the germline ends. In DNA form, the CDR3 reads TGTGCCAGCAGCTTTGTGACTAACTACGAGCAGTACTTC. Translated: CASSFVTNYEQYF.

The chain uses TRBV5-1 and TRBJ2-1; D possibly matches TRBD1 or TRBD2 (5 bases each). The CDR3 is 17 amino acids. The germline gives CDR1 SGHRS, CDR2 YFSETQ. V lost 4 bases and J lost 7, with 24 bases in between. In nucleotides, the CDR3 is TGCGCCAGCAGCCCTGGGGACCGCCCGAGAGCTTCGAATGAGCAGTTCTTC. This encodes CASSPGDRPRASNEQFF.

The genes are TRBV5-5 and TRBJ2-7, with D maybe TRBD1 (5 bases). The CDR3 is 13 residues long. Germline lookup yields CDR1 SGHKS and CDR2 YYEKEE (reference sequence). V lost 0 bases, J lost 2 bases, and 6 bases lay in between. The CDR3 protein is CASSLGTPYEQYF. The CDR3, as DNA: TGTGCCAGCAGCTTGGGGACACCCTACGAGCAGTACTTC.

The chain has TRBV10-2 and TRBJ1-1; D not resolved. V shed 4 bases and J shed 1 base, with 10 bases lying between them. CDR3 length equals 14 residues. Germline CDR1 WSHSY, CDR2 SAAADI. The CDR3 protein is CASSVPRENTEAFF. As DNA, the CDR3 is TGCGCCAGCAGTGTACCGAGGGAGAACACTGAAGCTTTCTTT.

The chain is built from TRBV30 and TRBJ1-6; D call uncertain. V lost 4 bases and J lost 5, with 18 bases in between. This CDR3 comprises 16 residues. Germline CDR1 GTSNPN, CDR2 SVGIG (reference sequence). CDR3 amino acids: CAWTYFGQVDNSPLHF. The CDR3 coding sequence is TGTGCCTGGACGTATTTCGGGCAGGTAGATAATTCACCCCTCCACTTT.

V and J are TRBV6-5 and TRBJ2-2, with 14 bases aligning to TRBD2. The CDR3 length is 15 residues. V was clipped by 5 bases and J by 5 bases; unmatched bases: 1. Germline V gene sequence: CDR1 MNHEY, CDR2 SVGAGI. CDR3: CASSGLAGGTGELFF. CDR3 DNA: TGTGCCAGCAGTGGACTAGCGGGGGGTACCGGGGAGCTGTTTTTT.